Given below is one TCR beta chain in context. Time point indicated: sample taken at primary tumor resection. In each case, whole RNA from tumor, nontumor lung or frozen PBMC was sequenced unsorted. The donors comprised 60 to 85 untreated early-stage non-small cell lung cancer patients. The data are from a study of spatial heterogeneity in lung cancer. One entry per CDR3 protein results from TCRdb running MiXCR on the 5' RACE reads. The sample lists a few thousand distinct CDR3 sequences, around a fifth occurring once. This CDR3 comprises 14 residues. The V end was cut by 1 base, the J end by 6 bases, with 12 bases between. The germline V gene encodes CDR1 SEHNR and CDR2 FQNEAQ (reference sequence).

The sample here was normal lung tissue next to the tumor, taken at surgery. The V call is TRBV7-9, the J call TRBJ1-1; the D gene is possibly TRBD1 (5 bases). This clonotype originated in a female donor with early-stage non-small cell lung cancer. CDR3 DNA: TGTGCCAGCAGCTTAGATAGAGGGGCCCCTGAAGCTTTCTTT. Its protein is CASSLDRGAPEAFF. The whole variable domain, remainder taken from reference TRBV7-9 and TRBJ1-1, is DTGVSQNPRHKITKRGQNVTFRCDPISEHNRLYWYRQTLGQGPEFLTYFQNEAQLEKSRLLSDRFSAERPKGSFSTLEIQRTEQGDSAMYLCASSLDRGAPEAFFGQGTRLTVV.